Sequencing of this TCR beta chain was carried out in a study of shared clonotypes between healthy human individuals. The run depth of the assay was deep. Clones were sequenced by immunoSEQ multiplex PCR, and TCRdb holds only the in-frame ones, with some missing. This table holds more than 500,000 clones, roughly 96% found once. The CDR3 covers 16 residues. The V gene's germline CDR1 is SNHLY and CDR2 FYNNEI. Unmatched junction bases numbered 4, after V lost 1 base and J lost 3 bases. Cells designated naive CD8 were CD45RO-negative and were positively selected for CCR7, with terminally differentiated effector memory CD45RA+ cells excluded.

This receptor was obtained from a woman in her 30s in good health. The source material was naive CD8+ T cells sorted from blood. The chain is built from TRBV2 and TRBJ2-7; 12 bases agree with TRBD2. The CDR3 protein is CASSEGGTSGYYEQYF. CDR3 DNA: TGTGCCAGCAGTGAAGGGGGGACTAGCGGGTACTACGAGCAGTACTTC.